This note documents a single T cell receptor (beta chain) sequence. What it binds is unknown. Quantitative 5'-RACE was performed with molecular barcodes, and it yielded the TCR beta libraries. TCRdb itself ran the 5' RACE reads through MiXCR, one entry per CDR3 protein. The data show over 700,000 distinct CDR3 sequences, about 20% seen once. These data belong to a study of CD8 T cells in ankylosing spondylitis. Study findings and constraints: A motif in TCR beta, a set of roughly 8 highly homologous variants, appeared characteristic of ankylosing spondylitis blood.

This sequence originates from a male donor with ankylosing spondylitis. The sequencing sample was made of blood, either unsorted or a sorted T cell fraction (not recorded which).

The DNA for the CDR3 is TGTGCCAGCGGACCTCCTGGGGGGAGATTGGGCTACACCTTC. The encoded protein is CASGPPGGRLGYTF. J is TRBJ1-2 and V is TRBV7-8; tentatively, D is TRBD1 (5 bases). V dropped 8 bases and J dropped 8 bases, with 21 bases sitting between them. Germline CDR1 SGHVS, CDR2 FQNEAQ. The CDR3 totals 14 residues.